Sequencing of this TCR beta chain was carried out in a study of identical twins. Study-wide results and limits: Not following the same donors, the study drew its conclusions from cross-sectional statistical analysis.

This clonotype has a handful of counts. Its antigen remains unidentified. Every one of the donors was a healthy Caucasian. CDR1 and CDR2 from the germline V gene are MDHEN and SYDVKM. The CDR3 is made up of 15 amino acids. V lost 2 bases and J lost 3; bases outside the gene matches: 2. cDNA molecules carried unique molecular identifiers, and template switching added a universal primer site. TCRdb reanalysed the 5' RACE reads using MiXCR and keeps one entry per CDR3 protein. Altogether 200,000 to 300,000 distinct CDR3 sequences are present, about 7% being singletons, with the ten largest covering roughly 3.4%. The data also belong to a second study, concerning yellow fever vaccine responses in identical twins.

This TCR derives from a woman younger than 30 in good health. V and J are TRBV28 and TRBJ2-1, with 9 nucleotides matching TRBD1. The sequenced material came from memory (CD45RO+) T cells sorted from blood. CDR3 sequence: CASSLGDRVYNEQFF. In DNA, the CDR3 is TGTGCCAGCAGTTTAGGGGACAGGGTCTACAATGAGCAGTTCTTC.